These 29 T cell receptor beta chains came from one sample sequenced in a study of OX40 agonist ivuxolimab in advanced cancers. The assay was immunoSEQ multiplex PCR, and TCRdb's table has in-frame clones only and misses some. The sample lists 40,000 to 45,000 clones, about 88% occurring once. Sample: CD4+ or CD8+ T cells sorted from blood, taken in a trial of the OX40 agonist ivuxolimab. These receptors were collected from an adult with an advanced solid tumor such as melanoma, head and neck, liver or kidney cancer.

The genes are TRBV6-6 and TRBJ1-5, with 8 bases lining up with TRBD1. V gave up 5 bases and J gave up 2 bases; unmatched junction bases: 5. Germline V gene data show CDR1 as MNHNY and CDR2 as SVGAGI (reference sequence). This CDR3 has 15 residues. CDR3 in amino acids: CASSPDRVGNQPQHF. In nucleotides, the CDR3 is TGTGCCAGCAGTCCGGACAGGGTCGGCAATCAGCCCCAGCATTTT.

The chain recombines TRBV18 with TRBJ2-5; 10 bases agree with TRBD1. Germline values: CDR1 KGHSH, CDR2 LQKENI. The J segment lost 7 bases and the V segment lost 5 bases, leaving 4 bases of the junction unmatched. There are 13 residues in the CDR3. CDR3 DNA sequence: TGTGCCAGCTCATCGGACAGGGGGGCGACCCAGTACTTC. Translated, it gives CASSSDRGATQYF.

J is TRBJ2-7 and V is TRBV27; the D gene is possibly TRBD2 (6 bases). V lost 5 bases, J lost 0 bases, and 14 bases lay in between. This CDR3 region has 15 residues. The V gene's germline CDR1 is MNHEY and CDR2 SMNVEV (reference sequence). The CDR3 nucleotides are TGTGCCAGCAGTAAGCCGGGACTCGCCTCCTACGAGCAGTACTTC. Protein product: CASSKPGLASYEQYF.

The chain uses TRBV2 and TRBJ1-4; D is perhaps TRBD1 (5 bases). Germline V CDR1 and CDR2: SNHLY, FYNNEI. V lost 4 bases and J lost 11, with 17 bases in between. The CDR3 runs 14 residues. The CDR3 DNA sequence: TGTGCCAGCAGTGGGGGACCCCCTAGGTGGAAACTGTTTTTT. This translates into CASSGGPPRWKLFF.

The chain is built from TRBV18 and TRBJ1-5; TRBD1 agrees at 9 bases. V gave up 4 bases and J gave up 6 bases; unmatched junction bases: 4. Germline CDR1 KGHSH, CDR2 LQKENI. CDR3 length equals 14 residues. The DNA for the CDR3 is TGTGCCAGCTCACAGGGACAGGGTAGTCAGCCCCAGCATTTT. This sequence encodes CASSQGQGSQPQHF.

The genes are TRBV19 and TRBJ1-1; weak D call: TRBD1 (5 bases). The CDR3 spans 13 residues. In germline, CDR1 is LNHDA, CDR2 SQIVND (reference sequence). With 7 bases removed from V and 3 bases from J, the gap between germline ends came to 12 bases. The CDR3 loop is CASTLSGYTEAFF. For the CDR3, the DNA is TGTGCCAGTACCCTCTCAGGGTACACTGAAGCTTTCTTT.

This clone was recorded a few times. The chain joins TRBV13 to TRBJ1-5, with a possible D match to TRBD1 (5 bases). The CDR3 contains 13 residues. The V end was cut by 6 bases, the J end by 4 bases, with 10 bases between. CDR1 is PRHDT and CDR2 is FYEKMQ in the germline V gene (reference sequence). DNA for the CDR3: TGTGCCAGCAGTAGGGGTCGTAATCAGCCCCAGCATTTT. Residues: CASSRGRNQPQHF. Together with reference TRBV13 and TRBJ1-5, the CDR3 gives the full variable domain: AAGVIQSPRHLIKEKRETATLKCYPIPRHDTVYWYQQGPGQDPQFLISFYEKMQSDKGSIPDRFSAQQFSDYHSELNMSSLELGDSALYFCASSRGRNQPQHFGDGTRLSIL.

The chain carries TRBV19 and TRBJ2-5, with D perhaps matching TRBD1 (7 bases). The germline CDR1 and CDR2 sequences are LNHDA and SQIVND (reference sequence). This CDR3 comprises 17 residues. V was cut by 4 bases and J by 5 bases, with 23 bases left in between. The CDR3 here is CASSTAGGSLLGETQYF. The CDR3 region has the DNA TGTGCCAGTAGTACCGCAGGGGGGTCCTTACTGGGGGAGACCCAGTACTTC.

This sequence joins TRBV6-1 and TRBJ1-5; D call uncertain. The CDR3 covers 17 residues. Looked up from germline, CDR1 is MNHNS and CDR2 is SASEGT. V lost 4 bases to trimming and J lost 6 bases, with 22 bases between them. The CDR3 region has the DNA TGTGCCAGCAGTGCCCGCAACAAGTCAAGGTTTGGTCAGCCCCAGCATTTT. The encoded protein is CASSARNKSRFGQPQHF.

This chain links TRBV6-5 with TRBJ2-3; unclear D gene. The germline gives CDR1 MNHEY, CDR2 SVGAGI. V was shortened by 8 bases and J by 2 bases, with 5 bases between the two germline ends. The CDR3 runs to 11 residues. The CDR3 loop reads CASPITDTQYF. CDR3 DNA: TGTGCCAGCCCAATCACAGATACGCAGTATTTT.

The chain recombines TRBV5-4 with TRBJ2-5, with 10 bases aligning to TRBD2. J lost 0 bases, V lost 4 bases, and 12 bases had no gene match. CDR3 length equals 18 residues. The germline gives CDR1 SGHNT, CDR2 YYREEE (reference sequence). CDR3: CASSPRLAGEGHQETQYF. The CDR3 DNA follows: TGTGCCAGCAGCCCGCGGCTAGCGGGGGAAGGCCACCAAGAGACCCAGTACTTC.

In its sample, this clone was seen a few times. This chain uses TRBV19 with TRBJ2-2; D might be TRBD1 (6 bases). The CDR3 has 16 residues. The V gene's germline CDR1 is LNHDA and CDR2 SQIVND (reference sequence). The V end lost 6 bases, the J end lost 0 bases, and 14 bases lay between the germline ends. Written as DNA, the CDR3 is TGTGCCAGTAGGGCGACAGGTTCCGCGAACACCGGGGAGCTGTTTTTT. Amino acids: CASRATGSANTGELFF.

This chain joins TRBV15 and TRBJ2-5; D unresolved. Trimming removed 4 bases from V and 5 bases from J, with 23 bases in between. Germline CDR1 is LNHNV and CDR2 is YYDKDF (reference sequence). This CDR3 spans 17 amino acids. The CDR3 sequence is CATSIQPPRHLGETQYF. Here the CDR3 DNA reads TGTGCCACCAGCATCCAGCCTCCCAGACACCTCGGGGAGACCCAGTACTTC.

The gene calls are TRBV19 and TRBJ2-7; the match to TRBD2 covers 7 bases. Germline V gene lookup returns CDR1 LNHDA and CDR2 SQIVND (reference sequence). This CDR3 has 14 residues. The trim removed 6 bases at V and 0 bases at J, leaving 5 bases unmatched. The DNA of the CDR3 is TGTGCCAGTAGGCCGGGAGGCGTCTCCTACGAGCAGTACTTC. It yields the protein CASRPGGVSYEQYF.

This clone was observed once. The gene calls are TRBV19 and TRBJ2-2, with unresolved D. The CDR3 is made up of 13 amino acids. Germline CDR1 and CDR2: LNHDA and SQIVND (reference sequence). The CDR3 DNA reads as TGTGCTTCCACCGAAGATGGCACCGGGGAGCTGTTTTTT. Amino acid sequence: CASTEDGTGELFF.

The J gene is TRBJ2-1, the V gene TRBV7-6, with 10 bases fitting TRBD2. Trimming cost V 5 bases and J 9 bases; bases outside gene matches: 13. Germline-derived CDR1 and CDR2 are SGHVS and FNYEAQ. The CDR3 has 16 amino acids. The CDR3 loop is CASSDPGVAGGGEQFF. The CDR3 region has the DNA TGTGCCAGCAGCGACCCCGGGGTAGCGGGAGGAGGTGAGCAGTTCTTC.

This chain links TRBV28 with TRBJ2-5; 11 bases agree with TRBD2. The J call could be wrong; TRBJ2-7 is a better fit for the DNA end. This CDR3 comprises 16 residues. Germline V gene sequence: CDR1 MDHEN, CDR2 SYDVKM. CDR3 nucleotides: TGTGCCAGCACCACACTTAGCGGGAGGGCGGGCTACGAGCAGTACTTC. It is translated as CASTTLSGRAGYEQYF.

This chain uses TRBV9 with TRBJ1-1; D unresolved. Germline V gives CDR1 SGDLS, CDR2 YYNGEE. CDR3 size: 13 residues. V lost 2 bases, J lost 1 base, and 6 bases lay in between. Here the CDR3 DNA reads TGTGCCAGCAGCGTCACAAGGAACACTGAAGCTTTCTTT. It encodes CASSVTRNTEAFF.

The genes are TRBV19 and TRBJ2-7; tentatively, D is TRBD2 (6 bases). Germline CDR1 is LNHDA and CDR2 is SQIVND (reference sequence). The V end lost 7 bases, the J end lost 5 bases, and 18 bases lay between the germline ends. CDR3 size: 14 residues. Here the CDR3 DNA reads TGTGCCAGTACCCCCCGGGGGACCCACAACGAGCAGTACTTC. It encodes CASTPRGTHNEQYF.

The CDR3 DNA follows: TGTGCCAGCAGCTTAACTAAGCGGAATACGCAGTATTTT. Translating it yields CASSLTKRNTQYF. The rearrangement joins TRBV7-6 to TRBJ2-3; weak D call: TRBD2 (5 bases). The CDR3 has 13 residues. Germline V gene sequence: CDR1 SGHVS, CDR2 FNYEAQ. Deletions cut 2 bases from V and 7 bases from J, with 10 bases between.

The J gene is TRBJ2-1, the V gene TRBV7-3, with TRBD2 matching over 9 bases. CDR3 length equals 14 residues. Germline V gives CDR1 SGHTA, CDR2 FQGTGA. V lost 10 bases and J lost 7; bases outside the gene matches: 11. The CDR3 region is CATSPLAGTNEQFF. As DNA, the CDR3 is TGTGCCACCTCCCCCCTAGCGGGAACGAATGAGCAGTTCTTC.

V is TRBV28 and J is TRBJ2-4; 10 bases agree with TRBD2. The germline CDR1 and CDR2 sequences are MDHEN and SYDVKM. J lost 0 bases, V lost 3 bases, and 17 bases had no gene match. This CDR3 contains 21 residues. CDR3 residues: CASSFWGSWASGRVAKNIQYF. The DNA for the CDR3 is TGTGCCAGCAGTTTCTGGGGCAGTTGGGCTAGCGGGAGAGTAGCCAAAAACATTCAGTACTTC.

This chain links TRBV7-9 with TRBJ1-5; 10 positions match TRBD1. Looked up from germline, CDR1 is SEHNR and CDR2 is FQNEAQ (reference sequence). Germline trimming cut 1 base from V and 5 bases from J; bases unmatched to any gene: 14. The CDR3 has 19 residues. The CDR3 region is CASSLETTQDRGRYQPQHF. The CDR3 nucleotides read TGTGCCAGCAGCTTAGAAACAACCCAAGACAGGGGGCGTTATCAGCCCCAGCATTTT. The entire variable domain, with the rest obtained from reference TRBV7-9 and TRBJ1-5, is as follows: DTGVSQNPRHKITKRGQNVTFRCDPISEHNRLYWYRQTLGQGPEFLTYFQNEAQLEKSRLLSDRFSAERPKGSFSTLEIQRTEQGDSAMYLCASSLETTQDRGRYQPQHFGDGTRLSIL.

The chain is built from TRBV27 and TRBJ1-4; D remains ambiguous. Germline V gene sequence: CDR1 MNHEY, CDR2 SMNVEV (reference sequence). V was cut by 2 bases and J by 7 bases, with 8 bases left in between. The CDR3 length is 13 residues. CDR3 DNA sequence: TGTGCCAGCAGTTTAGCCGAAGGTGAAAAACTGTTTTTT. As protein: CASSLAEGEKLFF.

The V call is TRBV7-3, the J call TRBJ2-7, with 10 bases fitting TRBD2. Germline lookup yields CDR1 SGHTA and CDR2 FQGTGA. J gave up 3 bases and V 6 bases, and 8 bases lay outside the gene matches. The CDR3 has 15 amino acids. The DNA of the CDR3 is TGTGCCAGCAGATTCTCCGGGACTAGCGACTACGAGCAGTACTTC. It encodes CASRFSGTSDYEQYF.

The chain couples TRBV9 to TRBJ2-2; TRBD2 matches 7 bases. The germline V gene encodes CDR1 SGDLS and CDR2 YYNGEE. Trimming at V came to 0 bases and at J to 12 bases, leaving 11 bases not matched to a gene. This CDR3 spans 15 amino acids. Written as DNA, the CDR3 is TGTGCCAGCAGCGTAGACCCTAGCGGCACAAGGAAGCTGTTTTTT. Its protein is CASSVDPSGTRKLFF.

CDR3 protein: CASSVVGGTGELFF. As DNA, the CDR3 is TGTGCCAGCAGCGTAGTCGGGGGCACCGGGGAGCTGTTTTTT. V is TRBV9 and J is TRBJ2-2; the D gene is possibly TRBD2 (6 bases). Trimming removed 0 bases from V and 4 bases from J, with 7 bases in between. The CDR3 length is 14 residues. Germline V CDR1 and CDR2: SGDLS, YYNGEE.

The J gene is TRBJ1-6, the V gene TRBV27, with TRBD1 identical over 7 bases. Germline trimming cut 6 bases from V and 8 bases from J; bases unmatched to any gene: 7. This CDR3 spans 14 amino acids. CDR1 is MNHEY and CDR2 is SMNVEV in the germline V gene (reference sequence). DNA of the CDR3: TGTGCCAGCAGGACCCGGGACAGTTATTCACCCCTCCACTTT. Translated, it gives CASRTRDSYSPLHF.

This clone was seen once. The CDR3 sequence is CASSLVGRKTGNTIYF. The CDR3 nucleotides are TGCGCCAGCAGCTTGGTAGGACGGAAGACTGGAAACACCATATATTTT. V is TRBV5-1 and J is TRBJ1-3; D ambiguous. V was trimmed by 0 bases and J by 2 bases, leaving 12 bases between them. There are 16 residues in the CDR3. From germline, CDR1 is SGHRS and CDR2 YFSETQ. Together with reference TRBV5-1 and TRBJ1-3, the CDR3 gives the full variable domain: KAGVTQTPRYLIKTRGQQVTLSCSPISGHRSVSWYQQTPGQGLQFLFEYFSETQRNKGNFPGRFSGRQFSNSRSEMNVSTLELGDSALYLCASSLVGRKTGNTIYFGEGSWLTVV.